This is a list of T cell receptor beta chains from one sample in a study of blood T cell repertoires in COVID-19. Assay used: immunoSEQ multiplex PCR; TCRdb lists only in-frame clones, some missing. This sample has around 300,000 clones; around 85% occur once, and the top ten carry approximately 7.9%. The sequencing sample was made of peripheral blood. These TCRs come from a human donor in a cohort sampled during active COVID-19. CDR3s include the opening cysteine and the closing phenylalanine or tryptophan. A D gene is named only where the DNA matches it firmly. Size values are once, few and many counts, or a class for expanded clones, and some rows have none.

NA,TRBV7-2,NA,TRBJ1-2,CASSQGQSYGYTF,TGTGCCAGCAGCCAAGGACAGTCCTATGGCTACACCTTC
NA,TRBV14,NA,TRBJ1-2,CASSHLTSGGPNYGYTF,TGTGCCAGCAGCCACTTGACTAGCGGGGGCCCTAACTATGGCTACACCTTC
NA,TRBV7-9,TRBD1,TRBJ2-7,CASSFRQGPYEQYF,TGTGCCAGCAGCTTTAGACAGGGGCCCTACGAGCAGTACTTC
NA,TRBV6-2/TRBV6-3,TRBD1,TRBJ1-1,CASSEGTALEAFF,TGTGCCAGCAGCGAGGGGACAGCTCTAGAAGCTTTCTTT
NA,TRBV6-5,NA,TRBJ1-2,CASSPGHANYGYTF,TGTGCCAGCAGCCCGGGACACGCTAACTATGGCTACACCTTC
NA,TRBV10-3,NA,TRBJ2-7,CAIKDGTVSQDEQYF,TGTGCCATCAAAGACGGGACTGTCTCGCAGGACGAGCAGTACTTC
NA,TRBV2,NA,TRBJ1-4,CASRYRATNEKLFF,TGTGCCAGCAGGTACAGGGCAACTAATGAAAAACTGTTTTTT
few,TRBV2,TRBD1,TRBJ1-2,CASSSEGATNYGYTF,TGTGCCAGCAGTAGTGAGGGGGCTACTAACTATGGCTACACCTTC
NA,TRBV19,NA,TRBJ1-2,CASSIDRLYGYTF,TGTGCCAGTAGTATAGACAGACTCTATGGCTACACCTTC
NA,TRBV13,NA,TRBJ1-1,CASSLAGYTEAFF,TGTGCCAGCAGCTTAGCAGGGTACACTGAAGCTTTCTTT
NA,TRBV5-1,NA,TRBJ2-3,CASSFLGAWDTQYF,TGCGCCAGCAGCTTTTTGGGGGCTTGGGATACGCAGTATTTT
NA,TRBV27,TRBD1,TRBJ2-2,CASSRGQGHTGELFF,TGTGCCAGCAGTCGGGGACAGGGTCACACCGGGGAGCTGTTTTTT
NA,TRBV12-3/TRBV12-4,TRBD1,TRBJ2-1,CASSLSTGDEQFF,TGTGCCAGCAGTTTGTCTACAGGGGATGAGCAGTTCTTC
NA,TRBV7-8,TRBD1,TRBJ2-5,CASSMTGTGPQETQYF,TGTGCCAGCAGTATGACGGGGACAGGCCCCCAAGAGACCCAGTACTTC
once,TRBV5-1,TRBD2,TRBJ2-1,CASSPRLASYNEQFF,TGCGCCAGCAGCCCACGACTAGCCTCCTACAATGAGCAGTTCTTC
NA,TRBV5-1,TRBD2,TRBJ2-2,CASSGGLVRNTGELFF,TGCGCCAGCAGCGGCGGACTAGTTAGGAACACCGGGGAGCTGTTTTTT
NA,TRBV19,NA,TRBJ1-1,CASGGSMNTEAFF,TGTGCCAGTGGGGGCAGCATGAACACTGAAGCTTTCTTT
NA,TRBV5-1,NA,TRBJ1-2,CASSLSLGTYYGYTF,TGCGCCAGCAGCTTGTCGTTGGGCACGTACTATGGCTACACCTTC
NA,TRBV19,NA,TRBJ1-6,CASKRTIYNSPLHF,TGTGCCAGTAAAAGGACTATATATAATTCACCCCTCCACTTT
few,TRBV7-9,TRBD2,TRBJ2-3,CASGPPGTKGSDTQYF,TGTGCCAGCGGTCCCCCCGGGACTAAAGGTTCAGATACGCAGTATTTT
NA,TRBV12-5,NA,TRBJ2-2,CASGLSITGELFF,TGTGCTAGTGGTTTGTCCATCACCGGGGAGCTGTTTTTT
once,TRBV12-3/TRBV12-4,NA,TRBJ1-5,CASSLAGSQPQHF,TGTGCCAGCAGTTTAGCGGGGAGTCAGCCCCAGCATTTT
NA,TRBV7-2,TRBD1,TRBJ1-4,CASSLRQGTNEKLFF,TGTGCCAGCAGCCTCAGACAGGGAACTAATGAAAAACTGTTTTTT
NA,TRBV19,TRBD1,TRBJ1-2,CASSIDGTGFGYTF,TGTGCCAGTAGTATAGACGGGACAGGGTTTGGCTACACCTTC
NA,TRBV3-1/TRBV3-2,NA,TRBJ1-2,CASSQDFGHINYGYTF,TGTGCCAGCAGCCAAGATTTTGGACATATAAACTATGGCTACACCTTC
NA,TRBV7-3,NA,TRBJ2-3,CASSPGLPNTDTQYF,TGTGCCAGCAGCCCCGGACTACCAAACACAGATACGCAGTATTTT
NA,TRBV3-1/TRBV3-2,NA,TRBJ1-5,CASSQVGNTGCQPQHF,TGTGCCAGCAGCCAAGTTGGTAACACAGGGTGTCAGCCCCAGCATTTT
NA,TRBV7-9,TRBD2,TRBJ2-3,CASSSREGRTDTQYF,TGTGCCAGCAGCTCGAGGGAGGGAAGGACAGATACGCAGTATTTT
NA,TRBV5-4,NA,TRBJ2-7,CASSVPGYEQYF,TGTGCCAGCAGCGTTCCGGGCTACGAGCAGTACTTC
once,TRBV14,NA,TRBJ2-7,CASSQDKGYYEQYF,TGTGCCAGCAGCCAAGATAAGGGGTACTACGAGCAGTACTTC
NA,TRBV28,NA,TRBJ2-3,CASSFTDYGGTQYF,TGTGCCAGCAGTTTCACGGATTACGGGGGTACGCAGTATTTT
NA,TRBV2,NA,TRBJ1-1,CASTREAATTEAFF,TGTGCCAGCACTCGCGAGGCGGCGACCACTGAAGCTTTCTTT
NA,TRBV7-9,NA,TRBJ2-3,CASSLTGTTPGYTQYF,TGTGCCAGCAGCTTAACAGGGACTACCCCGGGGTATACGCAGTATTTT
NA,TRBV4-1,NA,TRBJ2-3,CASSQESWQGPLHTQYF,TGCGCCAGCAGCCAAGAATCTTGGCAGGGCCCTCTCCATACGCAGTATTTT
once,TRBV15,TRBD1,TRBJ2-7,CATSREDTTGAKQYF,TGTGCCACCAGCAGAGAGGATACCACAGGGGCGAAGCAGTACTTC
few,TRBV7-9,TRBD1,TRBJ2-1,CASSLSGGDYREQFF,TGTGCCAGCAGCTTATCAGGGGGAGATTACCGGGAGCAGTTCTTC
NA,TRBV30,NA,TRBJ2-2,CAWMRLRRTGTGELFF,TGTGCCTGGATGCGCCTCCGCCGCACAGGGACCGGGGAGCTGTTTTTT
NA,TRBV7-8,NA,TRBJ1-2,CASSLWGRLFGYTF,TGTGCCAGCAGCTTATGGGGGAGGCTATTTGGCTACACCTTC
NA,TRBV5-1,TRBD2,TRBJ2-7,CASSLSPSGGFYEQYF,TGCGCCAGCAGCTTGAGCCCTAGCGGGGGGTTCTACGAGCAGTACTTC
few,TRBV27,NA,TRBJ2-7,CASSSGQLLSYEQYF,TGTGCCAGCAGTTCCGGACAGTTATTGTCCTACGAGCAGTACTTC
once,TRBV19,NA,TRBJ1-1,CATQGRGGGMNTEAFF,TGTGCCACCCAGGGGAGGGGAGGGGGTATGAACACTGAAGCTTTCTTT
NA,TRBV18,TRBD1,TRBJ1-2,CASASGGLTYGYTF,TGTGCCAGCGCATCAGGGGGCCTAACCTATGGCTACACCTTC
NA,TRBV12-5,NA,TRBJ1-1,CASGLEQGSRAFF,TGTGCTAGTGGTTTAGAACAGGGCTCGCGAGCTTTCTTT
NA,TRBV5-1,NA,TRBJ1-6,CASSLEGVLDSPLHF,TGCGCCAGCAGCTTGGAGGGGGTTTTAGATTCACCCCTCCACTTT
NA,TRBV21-1,NA,TRBJ1-2,CASGGQGVNYGYTF,TGTGCCAGCGGGGGACAGGGGGTGAACTATGGCTACACCTTC